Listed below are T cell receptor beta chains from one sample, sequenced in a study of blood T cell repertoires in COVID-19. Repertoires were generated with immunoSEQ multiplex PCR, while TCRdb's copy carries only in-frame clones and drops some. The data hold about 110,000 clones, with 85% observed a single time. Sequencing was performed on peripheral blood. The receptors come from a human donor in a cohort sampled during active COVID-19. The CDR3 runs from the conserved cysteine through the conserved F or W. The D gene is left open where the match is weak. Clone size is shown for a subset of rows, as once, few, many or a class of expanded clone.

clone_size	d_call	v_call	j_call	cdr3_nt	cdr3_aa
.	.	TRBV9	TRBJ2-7	TGTGCCAGCAGCTCCCGGGCAGGGGCCTACGAGCAGTACTTC	CASSSRAGAYEQYF
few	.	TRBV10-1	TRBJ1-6	TGCGCCAGCAGTGCCAGGGAAAATTCACCCCTCCACTTT	CASSARENSPLHF
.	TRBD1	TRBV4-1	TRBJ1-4	TGCGCCAGCAGCCAAACTACCGGGACAGGGTATGAAAAACTGTTTTTT	CASSQTTGTGYEKLFF
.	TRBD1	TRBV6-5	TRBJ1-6	TGTGCCAGCAGTTACGGACAGGGGATATCACCCCTCCACTTT	CASSYGQGISPLHF
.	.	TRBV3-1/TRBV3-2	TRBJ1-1	TGTGCCAGCAGCCAAGTTGCGCTAACTTTCTTT	CASSQVALTFF
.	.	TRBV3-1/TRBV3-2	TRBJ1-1	TGTGCCAGCAGCCAAGTTCGACAGGCTGAAGCTTTCTTT	CASSQVRQAEAFF
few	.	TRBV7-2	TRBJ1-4	TGTGCCAGCAGCCCGAGTTGGGAGAATGAAAAACTGTTTTTT	CASSPSWENEKLFF
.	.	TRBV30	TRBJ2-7	TGTGCCTGGAGTGGGACGGGAGTCCGGACAGGCCGCTCCTACGAGCAGTACTTC	CAWSGTGVRTGRSYEQYF
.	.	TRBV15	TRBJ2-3	TGTGCCACCAGCAGCGGAGCGGCCCGCACAGATACGCAGTATTTT	CATSSGAARTDTQYF
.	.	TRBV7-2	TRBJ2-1	TGTGCCAGCAGCTTAGTCGCTAGCGCGGGGCCTTACAATGAGCAGTTCTTC	CASSLVASAGPYNEQFF
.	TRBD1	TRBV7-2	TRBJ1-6	TGTGCCAGCAGCGGGACAGAGGTTTCACCCCTCCACTTT	CASSGTEVSPLHF
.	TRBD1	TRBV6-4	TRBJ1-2	TGTGCCAGCACCTTACCGGGACAGGGAAACTATGGCTACACCTTC	CASTLPGQGNYGYTF
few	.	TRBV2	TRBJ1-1	TGTGCCAGCAGGGGAAGGGTTGCGTATGTGGGAGAGGCTGAAGCTTTCTTT	CASRGRVAYVGEAEAFF
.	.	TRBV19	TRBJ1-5	TGTGCCAGTAGTATTGGGGGGAATCAGCCCCAGCATTTT	CASSIGGNQPQHF
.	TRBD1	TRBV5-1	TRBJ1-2	TGCGCCAGCAGCTTGGAGCCTCCCGGGACAGGGTTTGGCTACACCTTC	CASSLEPPGTGFGYTF
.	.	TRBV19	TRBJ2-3	TGTGCCCACTCCCGGGGTCCCACAGATACGCAGTATTTT	CAHSRGPTDTQYF
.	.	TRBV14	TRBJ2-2	TGTGCCAGCAGCCAACAGGGGCCCCCGACCGGGGAGCTGTTTTTT	CASSQQGPPTGELFF
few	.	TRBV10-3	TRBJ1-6	TGTGCCTCGGAGGGAGGGGACGCCTATAATTCACCCCTCCACTTT	CASEGGDAYNSPLHF
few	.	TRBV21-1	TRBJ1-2	TGTGCCAACACCCGGGACAGGGGAATAAGTCGCACCTTC	CANTRDRGISRTF
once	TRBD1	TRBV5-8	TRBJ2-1	TGTGCCAGCAGCTTTAAGGGGGCTAGCTACAATGAGCAGTTCTTC	CASSFKGASYNEQFF
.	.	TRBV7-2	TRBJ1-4	TGTGCCAGCAGCTTAAACGGTCTTAATGAAAAACTGTTTTTT	CASSLNGLNEKLFF
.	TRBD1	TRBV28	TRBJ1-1	TGTGCCAGCAGAACTACAGGGGTGAACACTGAAGCTTTCTTT	CASRTTGVNTEAFF
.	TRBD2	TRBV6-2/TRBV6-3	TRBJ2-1	TGTGCCAGCAGTTACACTAGCGGGGGGGGGAAGCAGTTCTTC	CASSYTSGGGKQFF
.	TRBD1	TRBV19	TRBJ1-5	TGTGCCAGTAGTGATGTAGCGCGACAGGGCCTGGGCAATCAGCCCCAGCATTTT	CASSDVARQGLGNQPQHF
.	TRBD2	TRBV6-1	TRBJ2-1	TGTGCCAGCAGTGAGTCTAGCGGGGGGCCACCCCTCTACAATGAGCAGTTCTTC	CASSESSGGPPLYNEQFF
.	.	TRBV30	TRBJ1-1	TGTGCCTGGAGTGTACCGCGGCAGGGAAGTGTGGATTTCTTT	CAWSVPRQGSVDFF
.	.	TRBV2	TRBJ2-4	TGTGCCAGCAGTGTCAACGGGGACATTCAGTACTTC	CASSVNGDIQYF
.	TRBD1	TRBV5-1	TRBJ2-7	TGCGCCAGCAGCCCCAGGACAGGGAAGACCTACGAGCAGTACTTC	CASSPRTGKTYEQYF